This TCR beta chain was sequenced in a study of identical twins. TCRdb called the 5' RACE reads again in MiXCR, with one record for every CDR3 protein. This table holds around 490,000 distinct CDR3 sequences, roughly 15% found once. These data also featured in a second study, about yellow fever vaccine responses in identical twins.

The sequencing input was CD4+ T cells sorted from blood. The receptor's source is a woman aged 18-29 years in good health.

The CDR3 loop is CASEQDRSYNEQFF. In DNA, the CDR3 is TGTGCCAGTGAACAGGATCGCTCCTACAATGAGCAGTTCTTC. This rearrangement joins TRBV6-1 to TRBJ2-1; perhaps TRBD1 as D (5 bases). CDR1 is MNHNS and CDR2 is SASEGT in the germline V gene. The CDR3 covers 14 residues. V was trimmed by 9 bases and J by 0 bases, leaving 12 bases between them.